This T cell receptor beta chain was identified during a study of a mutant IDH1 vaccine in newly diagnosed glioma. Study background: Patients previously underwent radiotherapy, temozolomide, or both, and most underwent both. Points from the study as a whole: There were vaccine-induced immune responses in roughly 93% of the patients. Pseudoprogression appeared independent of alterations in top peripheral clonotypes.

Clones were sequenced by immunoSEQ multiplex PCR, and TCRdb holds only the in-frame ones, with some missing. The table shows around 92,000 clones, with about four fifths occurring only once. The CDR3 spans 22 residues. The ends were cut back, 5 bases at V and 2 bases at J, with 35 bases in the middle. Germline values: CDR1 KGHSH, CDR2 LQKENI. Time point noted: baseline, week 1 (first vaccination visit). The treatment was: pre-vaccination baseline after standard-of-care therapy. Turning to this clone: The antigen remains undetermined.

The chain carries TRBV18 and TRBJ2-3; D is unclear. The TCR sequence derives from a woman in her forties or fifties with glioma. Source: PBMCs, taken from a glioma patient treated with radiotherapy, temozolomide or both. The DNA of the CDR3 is TGTGCCAGCTCAAGGTTTTGGTTTACGAGCCGAGGAAACCCAAACCCCACAGATACGCAGTATTTT. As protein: CASSRFWFTSRGNPNPTDTQYF.